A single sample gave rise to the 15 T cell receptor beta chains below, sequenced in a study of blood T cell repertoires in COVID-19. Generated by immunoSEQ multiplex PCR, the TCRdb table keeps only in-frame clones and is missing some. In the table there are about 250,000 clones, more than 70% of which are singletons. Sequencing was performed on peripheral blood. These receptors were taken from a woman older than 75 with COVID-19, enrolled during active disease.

CDR3 amino acids: CAITPGGPSGNTIYF. CDR3 sequence (DNA): TGTGCCATCACTCCCGGCGGGCCCTCTGGAAACACCATATATTTT. The rearrangement links TRBV10-3 to TRBJ1-3, with D hard to call. V lost 7 bases and J lost 0, with 13 bases in between. The length of the CDR3 is 15 residues. Germline CDR1 and CDR2: ENHRY and SYGVKD.

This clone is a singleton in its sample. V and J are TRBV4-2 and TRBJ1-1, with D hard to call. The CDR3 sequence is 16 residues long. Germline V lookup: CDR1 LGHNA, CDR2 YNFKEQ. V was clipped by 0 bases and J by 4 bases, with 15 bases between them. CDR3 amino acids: CASSQEGGWRATEAFF. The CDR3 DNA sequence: TGTGCCAGCAGCCAAGAGGGTGGGTGGCGGGCCACTGAAGCTTTCTTT.

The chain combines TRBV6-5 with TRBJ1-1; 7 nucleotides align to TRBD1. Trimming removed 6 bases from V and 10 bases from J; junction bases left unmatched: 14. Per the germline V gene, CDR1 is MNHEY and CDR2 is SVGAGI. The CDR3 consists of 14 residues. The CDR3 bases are TGTGCCAGCAGGGCACAGGGGAGCCTTCAGGGAGCTTTCTTT. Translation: CASRAQGSLQGAFF.

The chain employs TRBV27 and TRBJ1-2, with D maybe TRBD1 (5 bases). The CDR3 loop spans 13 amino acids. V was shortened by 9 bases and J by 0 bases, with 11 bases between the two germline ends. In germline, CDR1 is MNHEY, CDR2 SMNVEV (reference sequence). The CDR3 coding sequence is TGTGCCAGTCGGGGGGATTCTAACTATGGCTACACCTTC. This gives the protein CASRGDSNYGYTF.

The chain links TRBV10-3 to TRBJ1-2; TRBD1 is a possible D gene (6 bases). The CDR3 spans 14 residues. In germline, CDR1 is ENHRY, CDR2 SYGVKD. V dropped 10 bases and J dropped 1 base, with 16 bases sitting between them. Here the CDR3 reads CATARGANNYGYTF. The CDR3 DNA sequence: TGTGCCACTGCCAGGGGCGCCAATAACTATGGCTACACCTTC.

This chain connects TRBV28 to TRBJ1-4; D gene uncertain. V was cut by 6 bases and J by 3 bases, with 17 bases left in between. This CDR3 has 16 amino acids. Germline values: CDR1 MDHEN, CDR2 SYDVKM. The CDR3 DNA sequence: TGTGCCAGCAGCCCTTGGTCCGGGGTGGCTAATGAAAAACTGTTTTTT. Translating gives CASSPWSGVANEKLFF.

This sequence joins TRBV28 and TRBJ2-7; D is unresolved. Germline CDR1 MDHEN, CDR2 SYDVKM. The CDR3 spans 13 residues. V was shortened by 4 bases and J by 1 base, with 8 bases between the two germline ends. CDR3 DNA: TGTGCCAGCAGTTCCAGTTCGTCCTACGAGCAGTACGTC. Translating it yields CASSSSSSYEQYV.

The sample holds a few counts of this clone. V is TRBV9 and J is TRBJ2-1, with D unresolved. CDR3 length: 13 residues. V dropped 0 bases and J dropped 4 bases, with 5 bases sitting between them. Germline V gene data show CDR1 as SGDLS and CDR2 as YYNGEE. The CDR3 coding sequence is TGTGCCAGCAGCGTAGAACAGTACAATGAGCAGTTCTTC. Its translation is CASSVEQYNEQFF.

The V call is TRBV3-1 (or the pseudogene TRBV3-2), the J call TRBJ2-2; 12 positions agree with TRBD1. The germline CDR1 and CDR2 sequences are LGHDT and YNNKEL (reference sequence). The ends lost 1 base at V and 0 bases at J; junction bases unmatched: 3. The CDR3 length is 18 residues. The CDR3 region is CASSQAGTGGANTGELFF. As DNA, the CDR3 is TGTGCCAGCAGCCAAGCCGGGACAGGGGGCGCGAACACCGGGGAGCTGTTTTTT.

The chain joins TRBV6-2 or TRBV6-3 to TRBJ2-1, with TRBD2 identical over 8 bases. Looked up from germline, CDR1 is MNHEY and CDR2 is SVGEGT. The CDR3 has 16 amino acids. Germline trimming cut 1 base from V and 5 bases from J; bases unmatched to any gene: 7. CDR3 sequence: CASSYLRGGRDNEQFF. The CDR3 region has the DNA TGTGCCAGCAGTTACTTACGGGGGGGGCGAGACAATGAGCAGTTCTTC.

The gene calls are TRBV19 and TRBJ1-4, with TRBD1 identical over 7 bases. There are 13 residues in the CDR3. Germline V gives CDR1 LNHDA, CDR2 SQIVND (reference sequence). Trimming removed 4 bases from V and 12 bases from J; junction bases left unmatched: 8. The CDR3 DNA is TGTGCCAGTAGTACCCAGGGGCAGGGGGAACTGTTTTTT. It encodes CASSTQGQGELFF.

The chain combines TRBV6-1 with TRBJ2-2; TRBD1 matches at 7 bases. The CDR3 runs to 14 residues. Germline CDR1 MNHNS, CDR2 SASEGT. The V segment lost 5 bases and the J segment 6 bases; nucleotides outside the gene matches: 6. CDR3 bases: TGTGCCAGCAGTTATCCCCAGGGGGCCGGGGAGCTGTTTTTT. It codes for CASSYPQGAGELFF.

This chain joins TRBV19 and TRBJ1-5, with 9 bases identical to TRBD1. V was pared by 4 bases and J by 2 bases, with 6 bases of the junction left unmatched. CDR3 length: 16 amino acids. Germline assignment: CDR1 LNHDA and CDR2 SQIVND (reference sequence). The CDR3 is CASSTTGQGRNQPQHF. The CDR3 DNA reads TGTGCCAGTAGTACGACGGGACAGGGCCGCAATCAGCCCCAGCATTTT.

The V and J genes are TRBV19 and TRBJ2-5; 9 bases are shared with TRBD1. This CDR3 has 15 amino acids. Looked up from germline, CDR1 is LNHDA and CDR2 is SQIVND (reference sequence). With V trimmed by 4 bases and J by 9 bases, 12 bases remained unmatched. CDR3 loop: CASSNRDRVVEAQYF. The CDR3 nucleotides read TGTGCCAGTAGTAACCGGGACAGGGTTGTGGAGGCCCAGTACTTC.

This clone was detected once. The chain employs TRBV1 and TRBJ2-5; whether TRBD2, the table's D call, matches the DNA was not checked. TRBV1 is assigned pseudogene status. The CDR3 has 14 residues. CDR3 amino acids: CTSSGLAGQETQYF. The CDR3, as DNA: TGCACCAGCAGCGGACTAGCGGGCCAAGAGACCCAGTACTTC.